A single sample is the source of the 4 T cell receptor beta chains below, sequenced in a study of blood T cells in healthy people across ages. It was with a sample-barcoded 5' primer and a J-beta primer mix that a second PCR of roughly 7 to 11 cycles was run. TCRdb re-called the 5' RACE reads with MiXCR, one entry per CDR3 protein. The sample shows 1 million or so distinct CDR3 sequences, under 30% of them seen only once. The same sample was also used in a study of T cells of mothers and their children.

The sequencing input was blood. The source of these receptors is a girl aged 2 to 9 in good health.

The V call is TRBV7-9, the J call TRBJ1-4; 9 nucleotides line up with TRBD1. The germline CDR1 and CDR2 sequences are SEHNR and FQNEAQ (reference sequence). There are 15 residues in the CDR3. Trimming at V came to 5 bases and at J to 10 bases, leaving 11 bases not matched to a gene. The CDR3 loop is CASSPPGQGFGKLFF. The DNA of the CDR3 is TGTGCCAGCAGCCCTCCGGGACAGGGATTTGGAAAACTGTTTTTT.

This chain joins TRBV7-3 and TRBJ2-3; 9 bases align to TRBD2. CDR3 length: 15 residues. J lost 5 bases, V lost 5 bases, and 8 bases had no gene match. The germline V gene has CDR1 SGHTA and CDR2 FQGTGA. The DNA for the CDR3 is TGTGCCAGCAGCCCGGCACGGACTAGCGAAGATACGCAGTATTTT. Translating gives CASSPARTSEDTQYF.

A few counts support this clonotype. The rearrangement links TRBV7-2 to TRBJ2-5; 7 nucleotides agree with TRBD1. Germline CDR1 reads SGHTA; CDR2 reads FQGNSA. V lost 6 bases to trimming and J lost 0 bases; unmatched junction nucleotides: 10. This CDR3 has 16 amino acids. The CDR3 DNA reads TGTGCCAGCAGTTACCTTTGGACAGGTCACCAAGAGACCCAGTACTTC. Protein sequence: CASSYLWTGHQETQYF.

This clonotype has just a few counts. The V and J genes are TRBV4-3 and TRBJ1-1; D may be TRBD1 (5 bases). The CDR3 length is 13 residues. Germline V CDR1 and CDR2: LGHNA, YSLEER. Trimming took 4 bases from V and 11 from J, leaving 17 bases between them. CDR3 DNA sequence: TGCGCCAGCAGCCGGGACTCAGGGAAGGCGGCTTTCTTT. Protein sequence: CASSRDSGKAAFF.